This is a list of T cell receptor beta chains from one sample in a study of cytomegalovirus exposure and HLA in healthy donors. Only in-frame clones appear in the TCRdb table, and some are missing; sequencing was by immunoSEQ multiplex PCR. The repertoire holds roughly 120,000 clones, with roughly 86% as singletons. The source material was PBMCs. The receptors stem from a man under 40 in good health and CMV-seronegative. Each CDR3 is given with its conserved first and last residue. A D gene is named only where the DNA matches it firmly. A clone size is listed for some rows: how often the clone was seen (once, few, many), or a class if it is expanded.

j_call | clone_size | v_call | d_call | cdr3_nt | cdr3_aa
TRBJ1-2 | NA | TRBV5-4 | NA | TGTGCCAGCAGCTTGGACAGGGCCCTCAACTATGGCTACACCTTC | CASSLDRALNYGYTF
TRBJ2-3 | NA | TRBV6-5 | TRBD2 | TGTGCCAGCAGACCGGGGGGGGATATCACAGATACGCAGTATTTT | CASRPGGDITDTQYF
TRBJ2-3 | NA | TRBV5-6 | TRBD2 | TGTGCCAGCAGCTTGGATACTAGCGGGGGGTGGGATACGCAGTATTTT | CASSLDTSGGWDTQYF
TRBJ1-2 | NA | TRBV7-9 | TRBD1 | TGTGCCAGCAGCTGGGACAGGGGCTATGGCTACACCTTC | CASSWDRGYGYTF
TRBJ2-7 | NA | TRBV7-2 | NA | TGTGCCAGCAGCTTATCGGGGTTCTCCTACGAGCAGTACTTC | CASSLSGFSYEQYF
TRBJ1-4 | NA | TRBV7-9 | TRBD1 | TGTGCCAGCAGCCTTTCACGACAGGGTTTCAGGGAACTGTTTTTT | CASSLSRQGFRELFF
TRBJ2-7 | NA | TRBV10-3 | TRBD2 | TGTGCCATCAGTACCACCCGCGGGGGGTCCTACGAGCAGTACTTC | CAISTTRGGSYEQYF
TRBJ1-2 | NA | TRBV7-9 | NA | TGTGCCAGCAGCTTAGCGTATCCAGGGAACTATGGCTACACCTTC | CASSLAYPGNYGYTF
TRBJ1-6 | once | TRBV6-4 | NA | TGTGCCAGCAGTGACCCAACGGGGACCCTCCACTTT | CASSDPTGTLHF
TRBJ2-3 | NA | TRBV29-1 | TRBD2 | TGCAGCGGCGCCCGATCTAGCGGGGGGCCAACGCCAGATACGCAGTATTTT | CSGARSSGGPTPDTQYF
TRBJ2-5 | NA | TRBV7-6 | NA | TGTGCCAGCAGCTCCTTCGGGGTACTTAGAGAGACCCAGTACTTC | CASSSFGVLRETQYF
TRBJ2-6 | NA | TRBV5-1 | TRBD1 | TGCGCCAGCAGCCCGACAGGGGCTGGGGCCAACGTCCTGACTTTC | CASSPTGAGANVLTF
TRBJ2-7 | once | TRBV2 | TRBD1 | TGTGCCAGCAGCCAAGGGGTGGACAGGACCTACGAGCAGTACTTC | CASSQGVDRTYEQYF
TRBJ1-6 | many | TRBV19 | TRBD1 | TGTGCCAGTAGTATAGAGAGCGGACAGGGGAACTCACCCCTCCACTTT | CASSIESGQGNSPLHF
TRBJ2-5 | NA | TRBV27 | TRBD2 | TGTGCCAGCAGACGATGGACTAGCGGGCGAGAAGAGACCCAGTACTTC | CASRRWTSGREETQYF
TRBJ2-7 | NA | TRBV11-3 | NA | TGTGCCAGCAGCTTAGGGGTCGGGAGCTCCTACGAGCAGTACTTC | CASSLGVGSSYEQYF
TRBJ2-7 | NA | TRBV27 | NA | TGTGCCAGCAGTTTATCGATGGGGGGTACGGACGAGCAGTACTTC | CASSLSMGGTDEQYF
TRBJ2-3 | once | TRBV5-5 | TRBD2 | TGTGCCAGCAGCCCCGGAGGGACTAGTGGCACAGATACGCAGTATTTT | CASSPGGTSGTDTQYF
TRBJ2-7 | NA | TRBV11-2 | NA | TGTGCCAGCAGCTTAGGAGGGGGTTACAACGAGCAGTACTTC | CASSLGGGYNEQYF
TRBJ2-2 | NA | TRBV7-3 | TRBD1 | TGTGCCAGCAGCTTAGAGGGGACAGGGGTGGCCACCGGGGAGCTGTTTTTT | CASSLEGTGVATGELFF
TRBJ2-2 | NA | TRBV7-3 | NA | TGTGCCAGCAGCTCCCATAGCACCGGGGAGCTGTTTTTT | CASSSHSTGELFF
TRBJ2-7 | NA | TRBV27 | NA | TGTGCCAGCAGTCCCAGCGGGCCTAACGAGCAGTACTTC | CASSPSGPNEQYF
TRBJ2-2 | NA | TRBV10-1 | TRBD2 | TGCGCCAGCGGGGGGGAGAACACCGGGGAGCTGTTTTTT | CASGGENTGELFF
TRBJ2-7 | NA | TRBV28 | TRBD2 | TGTGCCAGCAATTTTGGGGGGGAGATTACCTACGAGCAGTACTTC | CASNFGGEITYEQYF
TRBJ2-2 | NA | TRBV7-8 | NA | TGTGCCAGCAGCTTAGAGAGGGTAACGAACACCGGGGAGCTGTTTTTT | CASSLERVTNTGELFF
TRBJ2-7 | NA | TRBV6-5 | NA | TGTGCCAGCAGTTATGAGGATAGCGGATTAGCCGAGCAGTACTTC | CASSYEDSGLAEQYF
TRBJ1-2 | once | TRBV10-3 | NA | TGTGCCATCAGTGAGTCTGGGGGGTATGGTGGCTACACCTTC | CAISESGGYGGYTF
TRBJ1-2 | NA | TRBV11-2 | NA | TGTGCCAGCAGCTTAGGGTCAGGGGTCTATGGCTACACCTTC | CASSLGSGVYGYTF
TRBJ1-1 | once | TRBV7-9 | NA | TGTGCCAGCAGCTCCAGCAGGGTCCTGAACACTGAAGCTTTCTTT | CASSSSRVLNTEAFF
TRBJ2-1 | NA | TRBV4-2 | TRBD1 | TGTGCCAGCAGCAGCCGGGACAGGGTCAGCAATGAGCAGTTCTTC | CASSSRDRVSNEQFF
TRBJ2-5 | NA | TRBV15 | NA | TGTGCCACCAGCAGAGATCGAGGGCAAGAGACCCAGTACTTC | CATSRDRGQETQYF
TRBJ1-2 | NA | TRBV25-1 | TRBD1 | TGTGCCAGCAGTGAACAACGAAGTGACAGGGGGTCGGCTGGCTACACCTTC | CASSEQRSDRGSAGYTF
TRBJ2-2 | NA | TRBV13 | TRBD1 | TGTGCCAGCAGCTTTACAGGGGCGAGCACCGGGGAGCTGTTTTTT | CASSFTGASTGELFF
TRBJ2-5 | NA | TRBV4-1 | NA | TGCGCCAGCAGCCAGCTCACCGGGGTAGCTCGGGAGACCCAGTACTTC | CASSQLTGVARETQYF
TRBJ2-2 | NA | TRBV28 | TRBD2 | TGTGCCAGCATCTCTCTGGGACTAGCGGGGGTAGGCACCGGGGAGCTGTTTTTT | CASISLGLAGVGTGELFF
TRBJ1-3 | NA | TRBV6-6 | NA | TGTGCCAGCAGTTGGGGCGTGGAGTCTGGAAACACCATATATTTT | CASSWGVESGNTIYF
TRBJ2-1 | NA | TRBV5-1 | NA | TGCGCCAGCAGCTTGGGACAGGTCTACAATGAGCAGTTCTTC | CASSLGQVYNEQFF
TRBJ2-5 | NA | TRBV7-7 | TRBD1 | TGTGCTAGCAGCACTACAGGGGGCAATTTTGAGACCCAGTACTTC | CASSTTGGNFETQYF
TRBJ2-7 | NA | TRBV28 | NA | TGTGCCAGCAGTTTACTCGACTCGATTAGCTCCTACGAGCAGTACTTC | CASSLLDSISSYEQYF
TRBJ2-2 | NA | TRBV5-1 | NA | TGCGCCAGCAGCTTGGAAGGAGGCATCAACACCGGGGAGCTGTTTTTT | CASSLEGGINTGELFF
TRBJ2-5 | NA | TRBV2 | NA | TGTGCCAGAGTAGACAAAGAGACCCAGTACTTC | CARVDKETQYF
TRBJ2-7 | NA | TRBV5-1 | NA | TGCGCCAGCAGCTTCAACGGGGGATCCTACGAGCAGTACTTC | CASSFNGGSYEQYF
TRBJ1-4 | NA | TRBV10-1 | NA | TGCGCCAGCAGTGAGTCCCGGGGGACGGGGAATGAAAAACTGTTTTTT | CASSESRGTGNEKLFF